These 32 T cell receptor beta chains came from one sample sequenced in a study of blood T cells in healthy people across ages. The use of a sample-barcoded 5' primer and a J-beta primer mix characterized a second PCR of roughly 6 to 12 cycles. TCRdb processed the 5' RACE reads anew with MiXCR; each CDR3 protein has one entry. This table holds roughly 800,000 distinct CDR3 sequences, about 48% found once. Sequences were obtained from blood. These receptors were taken from an elderly man in good health.

A few counts support this clonotype. The chain has TRBV12-3 or TRBV12-4 and TRBJ2-7; D tentatively reads TRBD1 or TRBD2 (6 bases each). The ends were cut back, 1 base at V and 2 bases at J, with 12 bases in the middle. The CDR3 spans 15 residues. The CDR3 coding sequence is TGTGCCAGCAGTTTAGGGGGGGCTACTACCTACGAGCAGTACTTC. It yields the protein CASSLGGATTYEQYF.

V and J are TRBV11-2 and TRBJ2-5; the match to TRBD2 covers 7 bases. Germline values: CDR1 SGHAT, CDR2 FQNNGV. V lost 3 bases, J lost 5 bases, and 15 bases stayed unmatched. The CDR3 runs 17 residues. CDR3 in amino acids: CASSLAWGGSRPETQYF. DNA for the CDR3: TGTGCCAGCAGCTTGGCGTGGGGAGGGAGTCGACCGGAGACCCAGTACTTC.

A few counts support this clonotype. The V call is TRBV7-9, the J call TRBJ2-3; 10 bases map to TRBD1. The germline V gene encodes CDR1 SEHNR and CDR2 FQNEAQ (reference sequence). The length of the CDR3 is 17 residues. The ends lost 3 bases at V and 1 base at J; junction bases unmatched: 7. CDR3 sequence (DNA): TGTGCCAGCAGCTTGGGGACAGGGGCGAGAGGCACAGATACGCAGTATTTT. Its translation: CASSLGTGARGTDTQYF.

This chain connects TRBV7-9 to TRBJ2-7; D is unresolved. Germline CDR1 SEHNR, CDR2 FQNEAQ (reference sequence). The V gene lost 1 base and the J gene lost 0 bases, with 10 bases spanning the gap. The CDR3 is 15 residues long. CDR3 in amino acids: CASSLESRSSYEQYF. The CDR3 DNA sequence: TGTGCCAGCAGCTTAGAGTCTCGGAGCTCCTACGAGCAGTACTTC.

This clonotype was seen a few times. The gene calls are TRBV6-5 and TRBJ1-2; weak D call: TRBD1 (5 bases). Looked up from germline, CDR1 is MNHEY and CDR2 is SVGAGI. With 5 bases removed from V and 8 bases from J, the gap between germline ends came to 15 bases. The CDR3 runs to 13 residues. CDR3 DNA sequence: TGTGCCAGCAGTCCAAGCGGGGCGGGGGGCTACACCTTC. Protein product: CASSPSGAGGYTF.

The rearrangement joins TRBV6-5 to TRBJ2-3, with 7 bases matching TRBD2. The CDR3 is 13 amino acids. The V gene end was trimmed by 5 bases and the J gene end by 9 bases; junction bases not matched to a gene: 8. From germline, CDR1 is MNHEY and CDR2 SVGAGI. Here the CDR3 reads CASSTPGGGTQYF. The CDR3 DNA follows: TGTGCCAGCAGTACCCCTGGGGGGGGAACGCAGTATTTT.

This clonotype was counted ten times or more. The chain recombines TRBV5-1 with TRBJ2-7; the match to TRBD2 covers 11 bases. The V gene end was trimmed by 1 base and the J gene end by 3 bases; junction bases not matched to a gene: 0. This CDR3 is built from 14 residues. Germline CDR1 SGHRS, CDR2 YFSETQ. The CDR3: CASSLTSGSYEQYF. The CDR3 region has the DNA TGCGCCAGCAGCTTGACTAGCGGGAGCTACGAGCAGTACTTC.

This sequence joins TRBV6-1 and TRBJ2-1; TRBD2 aligns across 8 bases. CDR1 is MNHNS and CDR2 is SASEGT in the germline V gene. The CDR3 spans 14 residues. With 2 bases clipped from V and 10 bases from J, the junction kept 7 bases outside the gene matches. The CDR3 sequence is CASSEHRAGAEQFF. The CDR3 coding sequence is TGTGCCAGCAGTGAACACAGAGCGGGAGCGGAGCAGTTCTTC.

This clonotype showed up just a few times. The rearrangement links TRBV3-1 to TRBJ2-7, with D possibly TRBD2 on 6 matching bases. The CDR3 length is 14 residues. CDR1 is LGHDT, CDR2 YNNKEL, per germline (reference sequence). The V end was cut by 1 base, the J end by 0 bases, with 7 bases between. In nucleotides, the CDR3 is TGTGCCAGCAGCCAAGGGGAGGACTCCTACGAGCAGTACTTC. Translation gives CASSQGEDSYEQYF.

The chain combines TRBV20-1 with TRBJ2-7; possibly TRBD1 for D (5 bases). Germline CDR1 is DFQATT and CDR2 is SNEGSKA (reference sequence). V was pared by 7 bases and J by 4 bases, with 11 bases between. This CDR3 has 11 residues. This CDR3 is CSGAPGYEQYF. The CDR3 DNA is TGCAGTGGCGCACCAGGGTACGAGCAGTACTTC.

This rearrangement joins TRBV7-8 to TRBJ1-2; a weak D match, TRBD1 (5 bases). The CDR3 runs to 14 residues. Trimming removed 5 bases at V and 2 bases at J, with 12 bases between. CDR1 SGHVS and CDR2 FQNEAQ come from the germline V gene. The CDR3 DNA reads TGTGCCAGCAGCACCCGGGACCCAAACTATGGCTACACCTTC. Translated, it gives CASSTRDPNYGYTF. Full variable domain (remainder filled in from reference TRBV7-8 and TRBJ1-2): GAGVSQSPRYKVAKRGQDVALRCDPISGHVSLFWYQQALGQGPEFLTYFQNEAQLDKSGLPSDRFFAERPEGSVSTLKIQRTQQEDSAVYLCASSTRDPNYGYTFGSGTRLTVV.

The chain is built from TRBV6-1 and TRBJ1-2; 11 nucleotides line up with TRBD1. The CDR3 contains 15 residues. V shed 4 bases, J shed 4 bases, and the junction held 5 bases outside the gene matches. CDR1 is MNHNS, CDR2 SASEGT, per germline. The CDR3 reads CASSAGTGGSYGYTF. The CDR3 nucleotides are TGTGCCAGCAGTGCCGGGACAGGGGGTTCCTATGGCTACACCTTC.

The chain carries TRBV7-2 and TRBJ2-1; D is undetermined. The germline V and J ends were trimmed by 0 bases and 12 bases, with 12 bases remaining between them. The CDR3 length is 13 residues. Germline V gives CDR1 SGHTA, CDR2 FQGNSA. CDR3 coding DNA: TGTGCCAGCAGCTTAGCGGCCCAACTTACGCAGTTCTTC. As protein: CASSLAAQLTQFF.

This chain links TRBV29-1 with TRBJ2-3, with 7 bases matching TRBD2. V dropped 6 bases and J dropped 6; count of bases not matched to a gene: 9. Germline loops: CDR1 SQVTM, CDR2 ANQGSEA. The CDR3 totals 13 residues. CDR3 in DNA: TGCAGCGTGGTCGGACTAGTGAGGGATACGCAGTATTTT. This translates into CSVVGLVRDTQYF.

This clonotype was picked up many times. The J gene is TRBJ1-2, the V gene TRBV20-1; D is unresolved. CDR1 and CDR2 from the germline V gene are DFQATT and SNEGSKA (reference sequence). Trimming removed 1 base at V and 8 bases at J, with 14 bases between. The CDR3 runs to 13 residues. The CDR3 region has the DNA TGCAGTGCTAGAGGACCGGCTTTCGAGGGCTACACCTTC. This translates into CSARGPAFEGYTF.

J is TRBJ2-7 and V is TRBV29-1; weak D call: TRBD1 (6 bases). The CDR3 loop spans 13 amino acids. V lost 8 bases and J lost 5, with 19 bases in between. From germline, CDR1 is SQVTM and CDR2 ANQGSEA. This chain's CDR3 is CSPRGRGRDEQYF. DNA of the CDR3: TGCAGCCCCCGAGGCAGGGGTAGGGACGAGCAGTACTTC.

This sequence joins TRBV5-6 and TRBJ2-4; possibly TRBD1 for D (6 bases). The germline gives CDR1 SGHDT, CDR2 YYEEEE. The CDR3 covers 15 residues. V dropped 5 bases and J dropped 8 bases, with 20 bases sitting between them. CDR3 region: CASSNRVAVRDIQYF. Here the CDR3 DNA reads TGTGCCAGCAGTAACAGGGTGGCTGTACGGGACATTCAGTACTTC. Together with reference TRBV5-6 and TRBJ2-4, the CDR3 gives the full variable domain: DAGVTQSPTHLIKTRGQQVTLRCSPKSGHDTVSWYQQALGQGPQFIFQYYEEEERQRGNFPDRFSGHQFPNYSSELNVNALLLGDSALYLCASSNRVAVRDIQYFGAGTRLSVL.

This clonotype came up many times. This chain joins TRBV28 and TRBJ1-4; 7 nucleotides match TRBD1. V dropped 3 bases and J dropped 8; count of bases not matched to a gene: 6. There are 14 residues in the CDR3. CDR1 and CDR2 from the germline V gene are MDHEN and SYDVKM. CDR3 protein: CASSFQGTEEKLFF. The DNA for the CDR3 is TGTGCCAGCAGTTTCCAGGGGACAGAAGAAAAACTGTTTTTT.

Details on this clonotype: One end of the junction varies from germline; a read error may be responsible. The chain recombines TRBV27 with TRBJ2-5; 8 nucleotides match TRBD1. The last part of the DNA fits TRBJ2-7 better; the J call may be wrong. From germline, CDR1 is MNHEY and CDR2 SMNVEV (reference sequence). The length of the CDR3 is 14 residues. CDR3 region: CTSSSYRTGLEQYF. CDR3 bases: TGTACCAGCAGTTCGTACCGGACAGGGCTCGAGCAGTACTTC.

V gene TRBV29-1 combines with J gene TRBJ1-2, with D possibly TRBD1 on 5 matching bases. The germline gives CDR1 SQVTM, CDR2 ANQGSEA. There are 13 residues in the CDR3. V shed 4 bases and J shed 5 bases, with 14 bases lying between them. This CDR3 is CSVVRGTQYGYTF. CDR3 DNA sequence: TGCAGCGTTGTGCGGGGGACGCAGTATGGCTACACCTTC.

V and J are TRBV28 and TRBJ2-1; D perhaps matches TRBD2 (5 bases). The CDR3 has 13 residues. Deletions cut 5 bases from V and 13 bases from J, with 18 bases between. Germline-derived CDR1 and CDR2 are MDHEN and SYDVKM. The CDR3 DNA is TGTGCCAGCAGTCCGGGATTGAGAAGGACCCAGTTCTTC. It specifies CASSPGLRRTQFF. Using reference TRBV28 and TRBJ2-1 for the parts outside the CDR3, the full variable domain is DVKVTQSSRYLVKRTGEKVFLECVQDMDHENMFWYRQDPGLGLRLIYFSYDVKMKEKGDIPEGYSVSREKKERFSLILESASTNQTSMYLCASSPGLRRTQFFGPGTRLTVL.

This clonotype has more than one count but fewer than ten. V is TRBV19 and J is TRBJ1-2; 10 bases agree with TRBD1. The germline gives CDR1 LNHDA, CDR2 SQIVND (reference sequence). The CDR3 extends over 16 amino acids. V trimming: 6 bases; J trimming: 1 base; junction bases outside the gene matches: 8. CDR3 DNA sequence: TGTGCCAGTAGCCAGACTGACAGGGGGCTTAACTATGGCTACACCTTC. Its protein is CASSQTDRGLNYGYTF.

The CDR3 DNA reads as TGTGCCAGCAGCCTTTCCCCGGGACTGGGGCAAGAGACCCAGTACTTC. It is translated as CASSLSPGLGQETQYF. J is TRBJ2-5 and V is TRBV14, with D tentatively TRBD2 (6 bases). V lost 4 bases and J lost 2, with 17 bases in between. The CDR3 consists of 16 residues. Germline V gene sequence: CDR1 SGHDN, CDR2 FVKESK.

The chain carries TRBV5-6 and TRBJ2-5; D assignment may be TRBD1 or TRBD2 (6 bases each). The J call is doubtful: the DNA matches TRBJ2-7 better. In germline, CDR1 is SGHDT, CDR2 YYEEEE. The CDR3 sequence is 15 residues long. CDR3 sequence: CASSLGGIRGHEQYF. In DNA form, the CDR3 reads TGTGCCAGCAGCTTGGGCGGGATCAGGGGCCACGAGCAGTACTTC.

This rearrangement joins TRBV7-8 to TRBJ1-2; the D gene is possibly TRBD1 (5 bases). V lost 3 bases to trimming and J lost 7 bases, with 9 bases between them. The CDR3 has 12 residues. Looked up from germline, CDR1 is SGHVS and CDR2 is FQNEAQ. This CDR3 is CASSLTAGGYTF. The DNA for the CDR3 is TGTGCCAGCAGCTTGACAGCGGGTGGCTACACCTTC.

The V and J genes are TRBV4-1 and TRBJ2-3; 14 nucleotides match TRBD2. Germline CDR1 reads MGHRA; CDR2 reads YSYEKL. Germline trimming cut 0 bases from V and 3 bases from J; bases unmatched to any gene: 11. CDR3 length equals 20 residues. The CDR3 spells CASSQESTSGRAGVTDTQYF. CDR3 bases: TGCGCCAGCAGCCAAGAGTCGACTAGCGGGAGGGCCGGGGTGACAGATACGCAGTATTTT.

This clonotype came up once. The gene calls are TRBV5-1 and TRBJ2-7, with TRBD2 matching 16 bases. Germline lookup yields CDR1 SGHRS and CDR2 YFSETQ. The CDR3 runs to 17 residues. V lost 4 bases, J lost 7 bases, and 11 bases stayed unmatched. CDR3 coding DNA: TGCGCCAGCAGCCTGGGACTAGCGGGAGGGATTTCTCAGGAGCAGTACTTC. This codes for CASSLGLAGGISQEQYF.

This sequence joins TRBV5-1 and TRBJ1-2; TRBD1 aligns across 8 bases. Germline values: CDR1 SGHRS, CDR2 YFSETQ. The V and J ends lost 4 bases and 7 bases, in that order; junction bases with no gene match: 9. The CDR3 is 14 residues long. The CDR3 nucleotides are TGCGCCAGCAGCCACGGACAGGGCGGAGCTGGCTACACCTTC. This sequence encodes CASSHGQGGAGYTF. Using reference TRBV5-1 and TRBJ1-2 for the parts outside the CDR3, the full variable domain is KAGVTQTPRYLIKTRGQQVTLSCSPISGHRSVSWYQQTPGQGLQFLFEYFSETQRNKGNFPGRFSGRQFSNSRSEMNVSTLELGDSALYLCASSHGQGGAGYTFGSGTRLTVV.

CDR3 sequence (DNA): TGCAGTGCTATCGGGGGCGGGGAGACCCAGTTCTTC. It yields the protein CSAIGGGETQFF. The rearrangement uses TRBV20-1 and TRBJ2-5, with D perhaps being TRBD1 or TRBD2 (6 bases each). Near its end, the DNA agrees better with TRBJ2-1, so the J call may be wrong. CDR1 and CDR2 from the germline V gene are DFQATT and SNEGSKA (reference sequence). The CDR3 consists of 12 residues.

This sequence joins TRBV6-1 and TRBJ2-1; TRBD2 might be the D (6 bases). Germline CDR1 and CDR2: MNHNS and SASEGT. CDR3 length equals 13 residues. Trimming took off 4 bases at V and 15 bases at J, with 19 bases between the two ends. Here the CDR3 DNA reads TGTGCCAGCAGTGGCGATGGGGCAAGGCGGGGGTTCTTC. Amino acid sequence: CASSGDGARRGFF.

The gene calls are TRBV5-1 and TRBJ2-5; 10 bases are shared with TRBD2. The CDR3 loop spans 15 amino acids. Germline V gene lookup returns CDR1 SGHRS and CDR2 YFSETQ. V trimming: 2 bases; J trimming: 4 bases; junction bases outside the gene matches: 5. The CDR3 here is CASSFTSGDGETQYF. In DNA form, the CDR3 reads TGCGCCAGCAGCTTTACTAGCGGGGACGGAGAGACCCAGTACTTC.

The chain has TRBV7-2 and TRBJ2-4; a possible D gene is TRBD2 (5 bases). The J call may be incorrect, as the DNA end agrees better with TRBJ2-7. There are 13 residues in the CDR3. In germline, CDR1 is SGHTA, CDR2 FQGNSA. CDR3 region: CASSSSRAYEQYF. CDR3 bases: TGTGCCAGCAGCTCTTCGCGGGCCTACGAGCAGTACTTC.